Listed below are T cell receptor beta chains from one sample, sequenced in a study of blood T cells in healthy people across ages. TCRdb processed the 5' RACE reads anew with MiXCR; each CDR3 protein has one entry. In the table there are 1,500,000 or so distinct CDR3 sequences, about 42% of which are singletons. Material: blood. Receptors were obtained from a woman aged 18-29 years in good health. Both conserved end residues are part of each CDR3. The D gene is left open where the match is weak. Clone size is shown for a subset of rows, as once, few, many or a class of expanded clone.

size	J	length	D	V	CDR3	DNA
NA	TRBJ2-7	16	NA	TRBV5-1	CASSPTTGSPYNEQYF	TGCGCCAGCAGCCCAACGACAGGATCTCCCTACAATGAGCAGTACTTC
NA	TRBJ1-1	16	TRBD1	TRBV19	CASSTHRGEVNTEAFF	TGTGCCAGTAGTACTCACAGGGGTGAGGTGAACACTGAAGCTTTCTTT
NA	TRBJ2-7	14	NA	TRBV6-1	CASSGWAGYYEQYF	TGTGCCAGCAGTGGATGGGCGGGATACTACGAGCAGTACTTC
NA	TRBJ1-1	12	NA	TRBV20-1	CSARSWGCDAFF	TGCAGTGCTAGATCCTGGGGGTGCGACGCTTTCTTT
NA	TRBJ2-5	15	NA	TRBV20-1	CSAQDVAMGRETQYF	TGCAGTGCCCAGGACGTAGCGATGGGGAGAGAGACCCAGTACTTC
NA	TRBJ2-2	15	NA	TRBV5-1	CASSLATGFTGELFF	TGCGCCAGCAGCTTGGCCACAGGGTTCACCGGGGAGCTGTTTTTT
NA	TRBJ1-2	14	TRBD1	TRBV2	CASSGDRGGYGYTF	TGTGCCAGCAGTGGTGACAGGGGAGGCTATGGCTACACCTTC
few	TRBJ1-2	15	NA	TRBV3-1	CASSQATASNYGYTF	TGTGCCAGCAGCCAAGCCACAGCTTCTAACTATGGCTACACCTTC
few	TRBJ2-1	16	NA	TRBV7-2	CASSSFLRYSYNEQFF	TGTGCCAGCAGCTCCTTCCTACGCTACTCCTACAATGAGCAGTTCTTC
few	TRBJ1-5	14	TRBD1	TRBV27	CASSPRTGNQPQHF	TGTGCCAGCAGTCCGAGGACAGGGAATCAGCCCCAGCATTTT
NA	TRBJ2-1	15	TRBD1	TRBV28	CASSLVGTGVDEQFF	TGTGCCAGCAGTTTAGTCGGGACAGGGGTCGATGAGCAGTTCTTC
NA	TRBJ1-2	15	NA	TRBV6-2/TRBV6-3	CASSYSGRLDYGYTF	TGTGCCAGCAGTTACTCGGGGAGGTTGGACTATGGCTACACCTTC
few	TRBJ1-5	16	NA	TRBV18	CASSPPSGGGGQPQHF	TGTGCCAGCTCACCACCCTCGGGAGGCGGGGGTCAGCCCCAGCATTTT
NA	TRBJ2-7	15	NA	TRBV28	CASTPGGSVSYEQYF	TGTGCCAGCACCCCTGGGGGTAGCGTCTCCTACGAGCAGTACTTC
NA	TRBJ1-2	15	NA	TRBV28	CASSPPGGQIYGYTF	TGTGCCAGCAGTCCCCCGGGGGGGCAGATCTATGGCTACACCTTC
NA	TRBJ2-7	16	TRBD1	TRBV4-1	CASSSSTGTGEDEQYF	TGCGCCAGCAGCTCATCCACCGGGACAGGGGAGGACGAGCAGTACTTC
many	TRBJ2-1	15	TRBD2	TRBV12-3/TRBV12-4	CASSFRLAGGNEQFF	TGTGCCAGCAGTTTTCGACTAGCGGGAGGAAATGAGCAGTTCTTC
NA	TRBJ1-1	14	NA	TRBV6-6	CASTSKTAYTEAFF	TGTGCCAGCACCTCTAAGACTGCATACACTGAAGCTTTCTTT
NA	TRBJ1-1	14	NA	TRBV7-9	CASSFRDRWTEAFF	TGTGCCAGCAGCTTCCGGGACCGGTGGACTGAAGCTTTCTTT
NA	TRBJ2-7	14	NA	TRBV27	CASGPALSSYEQYF	TGTGCCAGCGGACCTGCGTTGAGCTCCTACGAGCAGTACTTC
NA	TRBJ2-3	16	NA	TRBV7-2	CASSYQEVSLTDTQYF	TGTGCCAGCAGCTATCAGGAGGTTTCCCTCACAGATACGCAGTATTTT
few	TRBJ2-3	16	TRBD2	TRBV27	CASSSSGRAYTDTQYF	TGTGCCAGCAGTTCCAGCGGGAGGGCCTACACAGATACGCAGTATTTT
NA	TRBJ1-5	14	NA	TRBV3-1	CASSRTEEDQPQHF	TGTGCCAGCAGCCGGACAGAGGAAGATCAGCCCCAGCATTTT
few	TRBJ2-1	12	NA	TRBV20-1	CSVRGGNGEQFF	TGCAGTGTTCGAGGGGGGAATGGTGAGCAGTTCTTC
NA	TRBJ1-2	15	NA	TRBV6-2/TRBV6-3	CASSYPGQGAYGYTF	TGTGCCAGCAGTTACCCGGGCCAGGGCGCGTATGGCTACACCTTC
NA	TRBJ1-2	13	NA	TRBV13	CASSELGEDGYTF	TGTGCCAGCAGCGAGCTGGGGGAGGATGGCTACACCTTC
NA	TRBJ2-5	15	NA	TRBV20-1	CSARVAYTNQETQYF	TGCAGTGCTAGAGTCGCGTATACCAACCAAGAGACCCAGTACTTC
NA	TRBJ1-5	15	TRBD1	TRBV18	CASSAGTGENQPQHF	TGTGCCAGCTCGGCCGGGACAGGGGAAAATCAGCCCCAGCATTTT
NA	TRBJ2-7	16	NA	TRBV7-2	CASSLAGQVISYEQYF	TGTGCCAGCAGCTTAGCGGGACAAGTTATCTCCTACGAGCAGTACTTC
few	TRBJ2-1	13	TRBD1	TRBV24-1	CATSEGTGVEQFF	TGTGCCACCAGTGAGGGCACAGGGGTTGAGCAGTTCTTC
NA	TRBJ2-1	15	NA	TRBV12-3/TRBV12-4	CASSFGLWGGNEQFF	TGTGCCAGCAGTTTCGGATTGTGGGGAGGCAATGAGCAGTTCTTC
few	TRBJ2-1	12	NA	TRBV12-3/TRBV12-4	CASSLHWDEQFF	TGTGCCAGCAGTCTTCATTGGGATGAGCAGTTCTTC
few	TRBJ1-1	14	TRBD1	TRBV6-2/TRBV6-3	CASSHMTGRTEAFF	TGTGCCAGCAGTCACATGACAGGGAGGACTGAAGCTTTCTTT
few	TRBJ2-3	14	NA	TRBV10-3	CAISEPDPVDTQYF	TGTGCCATCAGTGAGCCGGACCCCGTCGATACGCAGTATTTT
NA	TRBJ1-1	13	NA	TRBV12-3/TRBV12-4	CASSDLTGTEAFF	TGTGCCAGCAGCGATCTAACCGGAACTGAAGCTTTCTTT
NA	TRBJ1-1	17	TRBD1	TRBV5-1	CASSGGTGGVADTEAFF	TGCGCCAGCAGCGGAGGGACAGGAGGTGTCGCGGACACTGAAGCTTTCTTT
few	TRBJ2-3	16	NA	TRBV20-1	CSARVAEGVWTDTQYF	TGCAGTGCTAGAGTCGCGGAGGGGGTTTGGACAGATACGCAGTATTTT
NA	TRBJ1-2	14	NA	TRBV7-9	CASSSWTASYGYTF	TGTGCCAGCAGCTCATGGACAGCGAGCTATGGCTACACCTTC
NA	TRBJ1-2	14	TRBD1	TRBV9	CASNGQGGHYGYTF	TGTGCCAGCAACGGACAGGGTGGCCACTATGGCTACACCTTC
few	TRBJ2-1	14	TRBD1	TRBV10-1	CASSRQGIYNEQFF	TGCGCCAGCAGTCGACAGGGAATATACAATGAGCAGTTCTTC
NA	TRBJ2-5	15	NA	TRBV18	CASSPPGVPGETQYF	TGTGCCAGCTCACCACCGGGGGTGCCGGGAGAGACCCAGTACTTC
NA	TRBJ1-2	12	NA	TRBV7-9	CASSLDGAGYTF	TGTGCCAGCAGCTTAGATGGGGCTGGCTACACCTTC
NA	TRBJ2-1	12	TRBD2	TRBV27	CTSRGGLNEQFF	TGTACCTCCCGGGGGGGTCTTAATGAGCAGTTCTTC
NA	TRBJ2-3	15	TRBD2	TRBV20-1	CSARVRTSPTDTQYF	TGCAGTGCTAGAGTGAGGACTAGTCCCACAGATACGCAGTATTTT